This T cell receptor beta chain was identified in a study of memory CD4+ T cells and cytomegalovirus serostatus. Germline CDR1 is MNHNY and CDR2 is SVGAGI (reference sequence). The length of the CDR3 is 14 residues. The V gene lost 6 bases and the J gene lost 1 base, with 12 bases spanning the gap. Data came from immunoSEQ multiplex PCR; TCRdb stores just in-frame clones and leaves some out. The sample contains 40,000 or so clones, 79% of which appear only once. Single viable CD3+CD4+CD8-CD45RO+ cells were sorted as the memory CD4+ T cells. The chain recombines TRBV6-6 with TRBJ2-5; D may be TRBD1 (6 bases). The receptor was isolated from an adult in good health and CMV-seronegative. Material for sequencing was memory CD4+ T cells from blood. CDR3: CASRRTETQETQYF. DNA for the CDR3: TGTGCCAGCAGGCGGACAGAAACCCAAGAGACCCAGTACTTC.